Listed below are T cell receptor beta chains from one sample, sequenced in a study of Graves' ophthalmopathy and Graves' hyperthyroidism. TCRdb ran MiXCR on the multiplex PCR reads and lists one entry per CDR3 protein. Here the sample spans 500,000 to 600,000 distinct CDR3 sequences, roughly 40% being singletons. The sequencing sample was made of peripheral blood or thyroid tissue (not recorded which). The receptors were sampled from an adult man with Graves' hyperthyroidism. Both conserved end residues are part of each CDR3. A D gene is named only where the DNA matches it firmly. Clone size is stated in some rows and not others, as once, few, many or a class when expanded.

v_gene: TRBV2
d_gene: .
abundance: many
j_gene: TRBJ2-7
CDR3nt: TGTGCCAGCAGTCGTAACGGGTTAGAGCAGTACTTC
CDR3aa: CASSRNGLEQYF

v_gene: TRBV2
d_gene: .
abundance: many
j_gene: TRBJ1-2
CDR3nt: TGTGCCAGCAGTGAAGGTGTTCTTAACTATGGCTACACCTTC
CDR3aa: CASSEGVLNYGYTF

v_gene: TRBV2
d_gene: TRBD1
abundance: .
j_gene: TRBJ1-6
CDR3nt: TGTGCCAGCTGGACAGGGAGGCTGAATTCACCCCTCCACTTT
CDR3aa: CASWTGRLNSPLHF

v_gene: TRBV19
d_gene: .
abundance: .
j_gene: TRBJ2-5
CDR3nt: TGTGCCAGTAGAGGAGGAGCGGCGGCAAAGCAAGAGACCCAGTACTTC
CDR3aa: CASRGGAAAKQETQYF

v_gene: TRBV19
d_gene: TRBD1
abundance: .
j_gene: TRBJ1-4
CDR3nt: TGTGCCAGTAGTATTGGACAGGGGGCTAATGAAAAACTGTTTTTT
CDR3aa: CASSIGQGANEKLFF

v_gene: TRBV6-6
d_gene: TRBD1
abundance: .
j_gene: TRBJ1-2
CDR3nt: TGTGCCAGCAGTTACCTGGGACAGAACTATGGCTGCACCTTC
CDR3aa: CASSYLGQNYGCTF

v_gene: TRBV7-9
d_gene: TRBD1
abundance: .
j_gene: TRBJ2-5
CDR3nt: TGTGCCAGCGGCCCACGACAGGGGAGAGAGACCCAGTACTTC
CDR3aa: CASGPRQGRETQYF

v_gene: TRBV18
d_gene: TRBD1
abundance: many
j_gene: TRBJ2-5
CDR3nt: TGTGCCAGCAGCCCGGGGACAGAAGAGACCCAGTACTTC
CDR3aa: CASSPGTEETQYF

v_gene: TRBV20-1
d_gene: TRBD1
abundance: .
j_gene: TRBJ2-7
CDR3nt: TGCAGTGCTAGAGACGGGACAGTGAACGAGCAGTACTTC
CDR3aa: CSARDGTVNEQYF

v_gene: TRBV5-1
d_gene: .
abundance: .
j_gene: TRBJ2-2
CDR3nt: TGCACCAGCAGCTTTGGACTTGATACCGGGGAGCTGTTTTTT
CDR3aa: CTSSFGLDTGELFF

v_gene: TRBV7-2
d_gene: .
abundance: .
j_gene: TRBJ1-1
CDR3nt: TGTGCCAGCAGCGGGGCAGGGGTGTCTGAAGCTTTCTTT
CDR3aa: CASSGAGVSEAFF

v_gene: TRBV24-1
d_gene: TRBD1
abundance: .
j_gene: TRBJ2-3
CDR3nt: TGTGCCAGCAGCACCGCCCCACAGGGGCTCACAGATACGCAGTATTTT
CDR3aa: CASSTAPQGLTDTQYF

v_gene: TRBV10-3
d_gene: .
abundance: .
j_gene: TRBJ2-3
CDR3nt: TGTGCCATCAGTGTTGCGGAGTCTAGCACAGATACGCAGTATTTT
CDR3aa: CAISVAESSTDTQYF

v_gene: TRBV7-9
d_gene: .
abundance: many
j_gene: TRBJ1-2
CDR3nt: TGCGCCAGCAGCATAACAGGGTTGGATGGCTACACCTTC
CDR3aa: CASSITGLDGYTF

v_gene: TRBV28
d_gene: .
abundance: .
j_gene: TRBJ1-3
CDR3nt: TGTGCCAGCAGTTTAAACGATTACACCATATATTTT
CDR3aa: CASSLNDYTIYF

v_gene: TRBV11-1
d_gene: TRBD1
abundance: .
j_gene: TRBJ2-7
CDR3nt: TGTGCCAGCAGCTTAGCCAACAGGGGGGACTACGAGCAGTACTTC
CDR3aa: CASSLANRGDYEQYF

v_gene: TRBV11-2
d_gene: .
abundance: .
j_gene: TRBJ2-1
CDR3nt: TGTGCCAGCAGCGGGGCTTACAATGAGCAGTTCTTC
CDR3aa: CASSGAYNEQFF

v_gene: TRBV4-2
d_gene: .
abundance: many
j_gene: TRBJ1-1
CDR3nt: TGTGCCAGCAGCCAAGATCTAGGGGGCACTGAAGCTTTCTTT
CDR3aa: CASSQDLGGTEAFF

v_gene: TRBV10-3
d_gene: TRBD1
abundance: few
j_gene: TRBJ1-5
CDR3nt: TGTGCCAGCCGGACAGGGGGCATTCAGCCGAATCAGCCCCAGCATTTT
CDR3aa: CASRTGGIQPNQPQHF

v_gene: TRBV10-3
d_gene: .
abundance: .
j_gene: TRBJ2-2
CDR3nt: TGTGCCATCAGTGAGTCGACAGTGGCGGGAACGGCGGGGGAGCTGTTTTTT
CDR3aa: CAISESTVAGTAGELFF

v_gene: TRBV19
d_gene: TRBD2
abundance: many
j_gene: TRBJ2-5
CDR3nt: TGTGCCAGTAGCAGAGGAGCGGGGGGACAAGAGACCCAGTACTTC
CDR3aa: CASSRGAGGQETQYF

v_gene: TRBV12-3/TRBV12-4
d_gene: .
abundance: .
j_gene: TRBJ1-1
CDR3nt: TGTGCCAGCAGTTTAGGGGGGGGACACTCGAACACTGAAGCTTTCTTT
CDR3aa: CASSLGGGHSNTEAFF

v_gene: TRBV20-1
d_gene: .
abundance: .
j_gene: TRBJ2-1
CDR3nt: TGCAGTGCTAGTAAAAGGTACAATGAGCAGTTCTTC
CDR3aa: CSASKRYNEQFF

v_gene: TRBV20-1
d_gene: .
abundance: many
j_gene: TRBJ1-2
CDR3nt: TGCAGTGCTAGAAGACCTGAGAGGGTCTATGGCTACACCTTC
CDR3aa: CSARRPERVYGYTF

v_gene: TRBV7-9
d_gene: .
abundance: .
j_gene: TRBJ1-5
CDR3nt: TGTGCCAGCAGCTTAGCGCTAAGTGGGCAGGGGTTTTTCCAGCCCCAGCATTTT
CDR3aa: CASSLALSGQGFFQPQHF

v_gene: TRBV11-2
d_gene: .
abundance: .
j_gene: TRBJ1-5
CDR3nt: TGTGCCAGCAGCCCTAGAGTGCGGCGGTCCGGGTCTAATCAGCCCCAGCATTTT
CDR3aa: CASSPRVRRSGSNQPQHF

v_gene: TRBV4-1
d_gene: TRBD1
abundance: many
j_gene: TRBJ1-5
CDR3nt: TGCGCCAGCAGCCCAAACAGGGGAAAGCAGCCCCAGCATTTT
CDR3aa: CASSPNRGKQPQHF

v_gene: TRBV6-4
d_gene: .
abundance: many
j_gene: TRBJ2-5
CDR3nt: TGTGCCAGCAGTGACGCGCCTCAAGAGACCCAGTACTTC
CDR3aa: CASSDAPQETQYF

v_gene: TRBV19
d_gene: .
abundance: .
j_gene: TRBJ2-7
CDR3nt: TGTGCCAGTAGTATAATAACGGGGCCTTCCTACGAGCAGTACTTC
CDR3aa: CASSIITGPSYEQYF

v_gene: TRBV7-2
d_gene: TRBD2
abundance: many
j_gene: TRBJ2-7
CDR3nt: TGTGCCAGCAGCTTAGCGCTGGGAGCGGGGTTCGAGCAGTACTTC
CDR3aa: CASSLALGAGFEQYF

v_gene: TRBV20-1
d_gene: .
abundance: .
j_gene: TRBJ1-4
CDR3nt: TGCAGTGCTAGAGAAGCGACTAATGAAAAACTGTCTTTT
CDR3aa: CSAREATNEKLSF

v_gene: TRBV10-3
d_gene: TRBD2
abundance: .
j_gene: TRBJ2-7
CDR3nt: TGTGCCATCAGTGAGGGGACTAGCGGCACCGGGGAGCAGTACTTC
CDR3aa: CAISEGTSGTGEQYF

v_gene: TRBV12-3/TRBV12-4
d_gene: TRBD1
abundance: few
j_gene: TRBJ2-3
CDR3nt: TGTGCTACGTCGGGACAGGGCTCAGATACGCAGTATTTT
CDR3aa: CATSGQGSDTQYF

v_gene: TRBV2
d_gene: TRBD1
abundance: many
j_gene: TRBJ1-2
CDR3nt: TGTGCCAGCAGTATAGGACAGGGAAGCTATGGCTACACCTTC
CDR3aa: CASSIGQGSYGYTF

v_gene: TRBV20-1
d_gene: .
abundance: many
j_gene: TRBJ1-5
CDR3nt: TGCAGTGCTGGGGGTACTGGGGGCAATCAGCCCCAGCATTTT
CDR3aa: CSAGGTGGNQPQHF

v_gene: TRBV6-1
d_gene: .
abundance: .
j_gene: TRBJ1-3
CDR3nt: TGTGCCAGCAGTGAAACCCGCAGGGGAAACACCATATATTTT
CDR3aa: CASSETRRGNTIYF

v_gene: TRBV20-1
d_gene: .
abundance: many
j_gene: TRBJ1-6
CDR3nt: TGCAGTGCTAGCATCCCGGGGGGTAGGCTTTCACCCCTCCACTTT
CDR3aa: CSASIPGGRLSPLHF

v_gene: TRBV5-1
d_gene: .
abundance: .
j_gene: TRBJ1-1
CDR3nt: TGCGCCAGCAGGGAAGGGGGGTTCACTGAAGCTTTCTTT
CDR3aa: CASREGGFTEAFF

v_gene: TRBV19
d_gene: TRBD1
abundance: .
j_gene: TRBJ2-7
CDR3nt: TGTGCCAGTAGACAGGGGATGGACGAGCAGTACTTC
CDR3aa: CASRQGMDEQYF

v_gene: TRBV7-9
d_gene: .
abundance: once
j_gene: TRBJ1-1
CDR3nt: TGTGCCAGCAGCCTTCCGACAGGCATGAACACTGAAACTTTCTTT
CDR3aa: CASSLPTGMNTETFF

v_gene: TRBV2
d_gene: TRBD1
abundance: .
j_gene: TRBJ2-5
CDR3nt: TGTGCCAGAAGGACAGGCGAGACCCAGTACTTC
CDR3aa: CARRTGETQYF

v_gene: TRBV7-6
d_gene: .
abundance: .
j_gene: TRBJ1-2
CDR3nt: TGTGCCAGCAGCGGGTTGACGGGACCATATGGCTACACCTTC
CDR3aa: CASSGLTGPYGYTF

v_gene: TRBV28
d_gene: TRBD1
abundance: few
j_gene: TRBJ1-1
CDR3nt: TGTGCCAGCAGCGACAGGGAGGTTGCAGCTTTCTTT
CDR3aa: CASSDREVAAFF

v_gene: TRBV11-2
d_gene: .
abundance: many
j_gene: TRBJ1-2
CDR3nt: TGTGCCAGCAGCTTAGGAAGCATCTATGGCTACACCTTC
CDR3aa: CASSLGSIYGYTF

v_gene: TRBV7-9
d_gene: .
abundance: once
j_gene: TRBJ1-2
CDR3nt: TGTGCCAGCAGCTTAAAAGCGGGGGCTGGCTACACCTTC
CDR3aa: CASSLKAGAGYTF

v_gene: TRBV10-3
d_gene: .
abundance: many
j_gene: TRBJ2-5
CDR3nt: TGTGCCATCAGCGCTCAATGGGAGACCCAGTACTTC
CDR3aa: CAISAQWETQYF